The next 11 T cell receptor beta chains were all read from a single sample in a study of cytomegalovirus exposure and HLA in healthy donors. Researchers ran the PCR with 60 Vbeta and 13 Jbeta primers. Data came from immunoSEQ multiplex PCR; TCRdb stores just in-frame clones and leaves some out. The sample consists of more than 60,000 clones, about 79% of them appearing once. Specimen: PBMCs. Receptors originate from a man aged 65-85 years in good health and CMV-seropositive.

The chain combines TRBV5-8 with TRBJ2-1; 10 bases are a match to TRBD2. In germline, CDR1 is SGHTS, CDR2 YDEGEE. Trimming cost V 2 bases and J 5 bases; bases outside gene matches: 4. The CDR3 is made up of 15 amino acids. The CDR3 DNA follows: TGTGCCAGCAGCTTCAGCGGGGGGGCCCACAATGAGCAGTTCTTC. It codes for CASSFSGGAHNEQFF.

The V call is TRBV7-9, the J call TRBJ2-5; 13 bases are shared with TRBD2. Trimming at V came to 3 bases and at J to 3 bases, leaving 1 base not matched to a gene. Germline CDR1 SEHNR, CDR2 FQNEAQ (reference sequence). This CDR3 has 15 residues. CDR3 loop: CASSLGLAGKETQYF. Written as DNA, the CDR3 is TGTGCCAGCAGCTTGGGACTAGCGGGAAAAGAGACCCAGTACTTC.

The chain links TRBV18 to TRBJ2-1, with 9 bases identical to TRBD1. This CDR3 region has 15 residues. From germline, CDR1 is KGHSH and CDR2 LQKENI. The trim removed 8 bases at V and 1 base at J, leaving 6 bases unmatched. Written as DNA, the CDR3 is TGTGCCAGCCAAACAGGGGGCCAATCCTACAATGAGCAGTTCTTC. The encoded protein is CASQTGGQSYNEQFF.

The genes are TRBV30 and TRBJ1-1; 8 bases map to TRBD1. The CDR3 contains 13 residues. The germline V gene encodes CDR1 GTSNPN and CDR2 SVGIG (reference sequence). V lost 3 bases and J lost 4; bases outside the gene matches: 4. CDR3: CAWRKTGGTEAFF. The CDR3 bases are TGTGCCTGGAGGAAAACAGGGGGCACTGAAGCTTTCTTT.

The gene calls are TRBV5-6 and TRBJ2-3; 8 bases match TRBD1. There are 15 residues in the CDR3. CDR1 is SGHDT, CDR2 YYEEEE, per germline. The V and J ends lost 5 bases and 6 bases, in that order; junction bases with no gene match: 11. Written as DNA, the CDR3 is TGTGCCAGCAGTACCGGGACAGGAACGAGGGATACGCAGTATTTT. It codes for CASSTGTGTRDTQYF.

This clone has only one observation. The genes are TRBV6-5 and TRBJ2-7; D is perhaps TRBD1 (6 bases). Germline V gene sequence: CDR1 MNHEY, CDR2 SVGAGI. CDR3 length: 16 amino acids. Deletions cut 0 bases from V and 3 bases from J, with 15 bases between. The CDR3 sequence: CASSYSGANLNYEQYF. CDR3 nucleotide sequence: TGTGCCAGCAGTTACTCGGGGGCAAACCTTAACTACGAGCAGTACTTC.

The chain links TRBV10-3 to TRBJ2-3, with 8 bases identical to TRBD2. The V gene's germline CDR1 is ENHRY and CDR2 SYGVKD. The trim removed 0 bases at V and 2 bases at J, leaving 4 bases unmatched. This CDR3 has 16 residues. CDR3 DNA: TGTGCCATCAGTGAGTCGTCTAGCGGGTCCACAGATACGCAGTATTTT. Its translation: CAISESSSGSTDTQYF.

The rearrangement links TRBV5-1 to TRBJ2-3; a possible D gene is TRBD1 (6 bases). The CDR3 totals 14 residues. V was shortened by 2 bases and J by 5 bases, with 12 bases between the two germline ends. Germline V gene data show CDR1 as SGHRS and CDR2 as YFSETQ. CDR3 coding DNA: TGCGCCAGCAGCTTCGGACAGACAGAAGATACGCAGTATTTT. Its protein product is CASSFGQTEDTQYF. Together with reference TRBV5-1 and TRBJ2-3, the CDR3 gives the full variable domain: KAGVTQTPRYLIKTRGQQVTLSCSPISGHRSVSWYQQTPGQGLQFLFEYFSETQRNKGNFPGRFSGRQFSNSRSEMNVSTLELGDSALYLCASSFGQTEDTQYFGPGTRLTVL.

This rearrangement joins TRBV28 to TRBJ1-2, with 7 positions matching TRBD1. Trimming at V came to 8 bases and at J to 4 bases, leaving 4 bases not matched to a gene. The CDR3 contains 12 residues. The germline V gene encodes CDR1 MDHEN and CDR2 SYDVKM. CDR3 in amino acids: CASGQELYGYTF. The DNA for the CDR3 is TGTGCCAGCGGACAGGAACTCTATGGCTACACCTTC.

V gene TRBV2 combines with J gene TRBJ1-2, with a tentative D call TRBD1 (5 bases). V was pared by 6 bases and J by 4 bases, with 12 bases between. Germline-derived CDR1 and CDR2 are SNHLY and FYNNEI. The CDR3 sequence is 13 residues long. The CDR3 DNA is TGTGCCAGCAGGGGGGGACGGATCTATGGCTACACCTTC. This sequence encodes CASRGGRIYGYTF.

V usage is TRBV11-1 and J usage is TRBJ1-1, with 7 bases aligning to TRBD1. The CDR3 spans 13 residues. Germline CDR1 is SGHAT and CDR2 is FQDESV (reference sequence). The V gene end was trimmed by 6 bases and the J gene end by 4 bases; junction bases not matched to a gene: 5. CDR3 loop: CASSRQGATEAFF. The CDR3 DNA sequence: TGTGCCAGCAGTAGACAGGGCGCCACTGAAGCTTTCTTT. Complete variable domain (other parts from reference TRBV11-1 and TRBJ1-1): EAEVAQSPRYKITEKSQAVAFWCDPISGHATLYWYRQILGQGPELLVQFQDESVVDDSQLPKDRFSAERLKGVDSTLKIQPAELGDSAMYLCASSRQGATEAFFGQGTRLTVV.